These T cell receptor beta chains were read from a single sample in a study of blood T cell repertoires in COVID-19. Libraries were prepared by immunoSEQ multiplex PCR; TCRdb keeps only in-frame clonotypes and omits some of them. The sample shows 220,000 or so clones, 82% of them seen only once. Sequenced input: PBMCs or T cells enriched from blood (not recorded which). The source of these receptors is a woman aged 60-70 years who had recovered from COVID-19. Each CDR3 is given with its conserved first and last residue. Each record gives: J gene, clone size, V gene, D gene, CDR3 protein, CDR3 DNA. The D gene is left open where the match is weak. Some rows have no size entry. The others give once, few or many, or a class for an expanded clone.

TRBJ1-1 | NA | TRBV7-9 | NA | CASSLKPLRHLNTEAFF | TGTGCCAGCAGCTTAAAACCCCTGAGGCACCTGAACACTGAAGCTTTCTTT
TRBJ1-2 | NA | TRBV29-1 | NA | CSVGSTGRGYTF | TGCAGCGTTGGGAGTACCGGGAGGGGCTACACCTTC
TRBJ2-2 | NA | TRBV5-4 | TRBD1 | CASSFGQGGSGELFF | TGTGCCAGCAGCTTTGGACAGGGGGGGTCCGGGGAGCTGTTTTTT
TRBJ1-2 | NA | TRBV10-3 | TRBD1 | CAISGDSYGYTF | TGTGCCATCAGTGGGGACAGCTATGGCTACACCTTC
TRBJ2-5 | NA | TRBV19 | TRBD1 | CASSGTTGIETQYF | TGTGCCAGTAGTGGAACGACAGGGATTGAGACCCAGTACTTC
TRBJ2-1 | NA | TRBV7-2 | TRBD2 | CASSPSGNTPEQFF | TGTGCCAGCAGCCCAAGCGGGAATACCCCTGAGCAGTTCTTC
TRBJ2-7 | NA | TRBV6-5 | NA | CASSSDGLPEQYF | TGTGCCAGCAGTTCTGATGGACTCCCCGAGCAGTACTTC
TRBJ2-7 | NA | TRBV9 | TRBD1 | CASSVEDRGFLGEQYF | TGTGCCAGCAGCGTAGAGGACAGGGGGTTTTTAGGCGAGCAGTACTTC
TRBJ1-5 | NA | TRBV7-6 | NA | CASSLAGYNQPQHF | TGTGCCAGCAGCTTAGCCGGGTACAATCAGCCCCAGCATTTT
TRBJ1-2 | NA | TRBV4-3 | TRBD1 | CASSQGPSTGMYGYTF | TGCGCCAGCAGCCAAGGCCCCTCGACAGGGATGTATGGCTACACCTTC
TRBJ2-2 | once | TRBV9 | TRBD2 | CASSVGSSGSGELFF | TGTGCCAGCAGCGTAGGTAGTAGCGGGTCCGGGGAGCTGTTTTTT
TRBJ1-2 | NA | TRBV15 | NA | CATSSTGYGYTF | TGTGCCACCAGCAGCACAGGTTATGGCTACACCTTC
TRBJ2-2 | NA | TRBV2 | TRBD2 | CASSYKRGANTGELFF | TGTGCCAGCAGTTACAAGCGGGGGGCTAACACCGGGGAGCTGTTTTTT
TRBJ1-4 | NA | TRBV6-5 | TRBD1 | CASRETGGPNEKLFF | TGTGCCAGCAGGGAGACAGGGGGGCCTAATGAAAAACTGTTTTTT
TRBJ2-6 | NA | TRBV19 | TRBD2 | CASSVTILAGLSSGANVLTF | TGTGCCAGTAGTGTGACCATACTAGCGGGGCTTAGCTCTGGGGCCAACGTCCTGACTTTC
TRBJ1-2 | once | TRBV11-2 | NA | CASSLALGSYGYTF | TGTGCCAGCAGCTTAGCCTTGGGGAGCTATGGCTACACCTTC
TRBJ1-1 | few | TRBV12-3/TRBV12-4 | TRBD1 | CASSSRGPTEAFF | TGTGCCAGCAGCAGTAGGGGGCCCACTGAAGCTTTCTTT
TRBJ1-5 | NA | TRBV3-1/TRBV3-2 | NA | CASSQVVGNQPQHF | TGTGCCAGCAGCCAAGTAGTTGGTAATCAGCCCCAGCATTTT